This is a list of T cell receptor beta chains from one sample in a study of Ad26.COV2.S vaccination and SARS-CoV-2 variants. Profiled with immunoSEQ multiplex PCR; TCRdb holds only in-frame clones, not every one. The profile shows some 340,000 clones, more than 70% of them singletons. The source was peripheral blood, collected in a trial of Ad26.COV2.S vaccine versus placebo. These receptors were collected from a person between 18 and 65 years old who received the Ad26.COV2.S COVID-19 vaccine or a placebo. The conserved cysteine and the conserved F or W are not part of the CDR3 here. A D gene is named only where the DNA matches it firmly.

d_call	v_call	j_call	cdr3_aa
.	TRBV4-2	TRBJ1-3	ASSQDWTGNTIY
TRBD1	TRBV29-1	TRBJ1-2	SVILGTGPNYGYT
.	TRBV5-4	TRBJ1-2	ASSLMSHYGYT
.	TRBV29-1	TRBJ2-7	SVEKGYEQY
.	TRBV3-1/TRBV3-2	TRBJ2-5	ASSQGQDAGKTQY
.	TRBV3-1/TRBV3-2	TRBJ2-3	ASRAQTSSERPQY
TRBD2	TRBV14	TRBJ2-5	ASSLSGGRETQY
.	TRBV21-1	TRBJ2-2	ASSPKGDTGELF
.	TRBV12-5	TRBJ2-3	ASAFQDTQY
TRBD2	TRBV4-2	TRBJ2-3	ASSRPGGTDTQY
.	TRBV30	TRBJ1-5	AWGQYSNQPQH
TRBD1	TRBV27	TRBJ1-1	ASTPGGRTEAF
.	TRBV19	TRBJ1-1	ASSLEGAEAF
TRBD2	TRBV9	TRBJ2-5	ASSVRTSPRETQY
.	TRBV12-3/TRBV12-4	TRBJ1-2	ASSRQDYGYT
.	TRBV3-1/TRBV3-2	TRBJ2-1	ASSLPGTRSPHNEQF
TRBD1	TRBV12-5	TRBJ1-1	ASGLSTGGRTEAF
TRBD1	TRBV11-2	TRBJ2-5	ASRLGLPGGETQY
.	TRBV18	TRBJ2-3	ASSPGTFSTDTQY
.	TRBV12-3/TRBV12-4	TRBJ1-5	ASSPGNQPQH
.	TRBV5-1	TRBJ1-3	ASSRTTENSGNTIY
TRBD1	TRBV3-1/TRBV3-2	TRBJ2-2	ASSPWTGGMSGELF
.	TRBV4-3	TRBJ2-7	ASSQDLLREQY
.	TRBV7-9	TRBJ1-5	ASSGEANNQPQH
TRBD1	TRBV19	TRBJ2-4	ASRDRGGPNIQY
TRBD1	TRBV7-8	TRBJ1-5	ASSFGQGYNQPQH
.	TRBV5-1	TRBJ2-1	ASSLQDGSNEQF
.	TRBV30	TRBJ1-2	AWSAPVEANYGYT
TRBD2	TRBV2	TRBJ2-5	ASSAFLSGGRETQY
TRBD2	TRBV5-1	TRBJ2-5	ASSRASGGKETQY
.	TRBV29-1	TRBJ1-5	SVGEGDSNQPQH
TRBD1	TRBV2	TRBJ1-1	ASSDGQQGAGVNTEAF
TRBD2	TRBV3-1/TRBV3-2	TRBJ2-7	ASSQEAAGGPYEQY
.	TRBV5-1	TRBJ2-1	ASSRGTYNEQF
TRBD1	TRBV11-2	TRBJ1-3	ASSLGGGDRAGNTIY
TRBD2	TRBV4-3	TRBJ2-1	ASSQGSGGVDNEQF